The 31 T cell receptor beta chains reported below all come from one sample, sequenced in a study of blood T cells in healthy people across ages. Sample-barcoded 5' priming and a J-beta primer mix drove a second PCR of about 7 to 11 cycles. TCRdb passed the 5' RACE reads through MiXCR, listing each CDR3 protein once. Of hundreds of thousands of distinct CDR3 sequences listed, around 48% were seen once; the top ten hold 13%. Specimen: blood. Receptors were obtained from a man in his thirties or forties in good health.

This clonotype was counted a few times. The V and J genes are TRBV20-1 and TRBJ2-1; the D gene is possibly TRBD1 (6 bases). Trimming removed 3 bases at V and 7 bases at J, with 13 bases between. This CDR3 has 13 residues. Germline V gene sequence: CDR1 DFQATT, CDR2 SNEGSKA (reference sequence). CDR3 region: CSASRDTTNEQFF. CDR3 DNA: TGCAGTGCTAGCCGGGACACTACGAATGAGCAGTTCTTC.

The rearrangement joins TRBV24-1 to TRBJ2-1; TRBD2 matches 14 bases. CDR1 and CDR2 from the germline V gene are KGHDR and SFDVKD. V lost 3 bases and J lost 2; bases outside the gene matches: 2. The CDR3 is made up of 17 amino acids. The chain's CDR3 is CATSDATSGGAYNEQFF. CDR3 DNA: TGTGCCACCAGTGATGCGACTAGCGGGGGGGCCTACAATGAGCAGTTCTTC.

This clonotype was found a few times. The chain uses TRBV24-1 and TRBJ1-1; D ambiguous. V gave up 3 bases and J gave up 1 base, with 11 bases separating them. This CDR3 has 15 amino acids. Germline V gene lookup returns CDR1 KGHDR and CDR2 SFDVKD. CDR3 sequence reads: CATSDPLRGNTEAFF. The CDR3 coding sequence is TGTGCCACCAGTGATCCCCTCCGGGGGAACACTGAAGCTTTCTTT.

In its sample, this clonotype was seen a few times. The chain combines TRBV15 with TRBJ2-5; the match to TRBD2 covers 15 bases. This CDR3 comprises 17 residues. V dropped 4 bases and J dropped 0; count of bases not matched to a gene: 3. Germline V CDR1 and CDR2: LNHNV, YYDKDF (reference sequence). The CDR3 coding sequence is TGTGCCACCAGCATGGGACTAGCGGGGGGTTACCAAGAGACCCAGTACTTC. Its protein product is CATSMGLAGGYQETQYF.

This clonotype was seen a handful of times. In DNA form, the CDR3 reads TGCAGTGCTCCGACTAGCGGGGGATCCTACGAGCAGTACTTC. Its protein is CSAPTSGGSYEQYF. This sequence joins TRBV20-1 and TRBJ2-7; the match to TRBD2 covers 12 bases. V trimming: 5 bases; J trimming: 1 base; junction bases outside the gene matches: 3. Per germline, CDR1 DFQATT and CDR2 SNEGSKA (reference sequence). The CDR3 extends over 14 amino acids.

The rearrangement links TRBV3-1 to TRBJ2-3; 9 bases are shared with TRBD2. Germline V gene sequence: CDR1 LGHDT, CDR2 YNNKEL (reference sequence). Trimming took 2 bases from V and 1 from J; bases not matched to a gene: 1. CDR3 size: 15 residues. The CDR3 here is CASSQRTSGTDTQYF. The CDR3 DNA reads as TGTGCCAGCAGCCAACGGACTAGCGGCACAGATACGCAGTATTTT.

This chain connects TRBV24-1 to TRBJ2-1; D remains ambiguous. Germline CDR1 KGHDR, CDR2 SFDVKD. V lost 0 bases and J 4 bases, leaving 3 bases between the germline ends. CDR3 length: 13 residues. The CDR3 here is CATSDLSYNEQFF. Written as DNA, the CDR3 is TGTGCCACCAGTGATTTGAGTTACAATGAGCAGTTCTTC.

The chain couples TRBV4-2 to TRBJ1-4; D possibly corresponds to TRBD1 (5 bases). Trimming removed 2 bases at V and 5 bases at J, with 18 bases between. Germline values: CDR1 LGHNA, CDR2 YNFKEQ. The CDR3 spans 17 residues. The CDR3 sequence is CASSQRYSTGPNEKLFF. As DNA, the CDR3 is TGTGCCAGCAGCCAACGATACAGTACAGGTCCCAATGAAAAACTGTTTTTT.

The genes are TRBV6-1 and TRBJ2-7; 9 positions match TRBD1. The length of the CDR3 is 17 residues. The V segment lost 4 bases and the J segment 3 bases; nucleotides outside the gene matches: 13. Per the germline V gene, CDR1 is MNHNS and CDR2 is SASEGT. The CDR3 protein is CASSGYANGTGHYEQYF. The CDR3 DNA reads TGTGCCAGCAGTGGGTACGCTAACGGGACAGGGCACTACGAGCAGTACTTC.

The J gene is TRBJ2-1, the V gene TRBV6-5, with TRBD2 matching 9 bases. The closer fit of TRBJ2-7 to the DNA end suggests the J call may be wrong. This CDR3 is 15 amino acids long. CDR1 MNHEY and CDR2 SVGAGI come from the germline V gene. CDR3 coding DNA: TGTGCCAGCAGTTTGAGCGGGGGGACCTACAATGAGCAGTACTTC. It specifies CASSLSGGTYNEQYF.

This chain joins TRBV7-9 and TRBJ1-2; D may be TRBD1 (6 bases). The CDR3 covers 15 residues. V dropped 1 base and J dropped 2 bases, with 11 bases sitting between them. Per the germline V gene, CDR1 is SEHNR and CDR2 is FQNEAQ (reference sequence). The CDR3 here is CASSLEGQGNYGYTF. The CDR3 nucleotides are TGTGCCAGCAGCTTAGAGGGGCAGGGGAACTATGGCTACACCTTC.

A word on this clonotype: At one end the junction does not follow the germline gene, possibly because of a read error. The chain has TRBV7-2 and TRBJ1-2; no firm D call. This CDR3 is 12 amino acids long. The germline gives CDR1 SGHTA, CDR2 FQGNSA. CDR3 sequence (DNA): TGTGCCAGCAGCCCCACTAACTATGGCCACACCTTC. Its protein is CASSPTNYGHTF.

Of note for this clonotype: One junction end disagrees with the germline gene, perhaps due to a read error. This chain links TRBV7-8 with TRBJ2-5; 7 bases map to TRBD1. The CDR3 is 14 amino acids. Germline CDR1 SGHVS, CDR2 FQNEAQ. CDR3 loop: CASSRRQGAETPYF. The CDR3 coding sequence is TGTGCCAGCAGCCGACGACAGGGAGCAGAGACCCCGTACTTC.

The V gene is TRBV2, the J gene TRBJ2-3; D not resolved. Looked up from germline, CDR1 is SNHLY and CDR2 is FYNNEI. Deletions cut 4 bases from V and 6 bases from J, with 5 bases between. The CDR3 runs to 11 residues. The CDR3 nucleotides read TGTGCCAGCAGTGGAGAGGATACGCAGTATTTT. Translating it yields CASSGEDTQYF.

The table lists this clonotype with a few counts. The chain uses TRBV3-1 and TRBJ1-2, with D maybe TRBD1 (6 bases). Looked up from germline, CDR1 is LGHDT and CDR2 is YNNKEL (reference sequence). The CDR3 totals 16 residues. V shed 5 bases and J shed 4 bases, with 20 bases lying between them. CDR3 nucleotide sequence: TGTGCCAGCAGCTCCGGTTCGGCCCAGGGGTTCTATGGCTACACCTTC. This gives the protein CASSSGSAQGFYGYTF. Combining the CDR3 with reference TRBV3-1 and TRBJ1-2 gives the whole variable domain DTAVSQTPKYLVTQMGNDKSIKCEQNLGHDTMYWYKQDSKKFLKIMFSYNNKELIINETVPNRFSPKSPDKAHLNLHINSLELGDSAVYFCASSSGSAQGFYGYTFGSGTRLTVV.

This clonotype was seen a few times. This chain joins TRBV9 and TRBJ2-2; possibly TRBD1 for D (5 bases). The CDR3 is made up of 14 amino acids. The ends were cut back, 5 bases at V and 1 base at J, with 9 bases in the middle. Germline values: CDR1 SGDLS, CDR2 YYNGEE. Here the CDR3 DNA reads TGTGCCAGCAGGGACACGGGGAACACCGGGGAGCTGTTTTTT. Protein sequence: CASRDTGNTGELFF.

The chain carries TRBV29-1 and TRBJ2-1; tentatively, D is TRBD1 (6 bases). Germline assignment: CDR1 SQVTM and CDR2 ANQGSEA. CDR3 length equals 13 residues. V lost 6 bases to trimming and J lost 12 bases, with 21 bases between them. In nucleotides, the CDR3 is TGCAGCGTACGACAGGAACTCGCTTTCAGGCAGTTCTTC. Its translation: CSVRQELAFRQFF.

This chain joins TRBV6-1 and TRBJ1-6; D possibly corresponds to TRBD1 (5 bases). From germline, CDR1 is MNHNS and CDR2 SASEGT. The CDR3 length is 17 residues. Trimming took 6 bases from V and 10 from J, leaving 25 bases between them. Here the CDR3 reads CASSRGRGHKGESPLHF. In nucleotides, the CDR3 is TGTGCCAGCAGCCGGGGGAGAGGGCATAAGGGCGAATCACCCCTCCACTTT.

This clonotype appeared many times. V gene TRBV10-3 combines with J gene TRBJ2-4, with D possibly being TRBD1 (6 bases). The germline CDR1 and CDR2 sequences are ENHRY and SYGVKD. Trimming left V 3 bases short and J 3 bases short, with 9 bases between. The CDR3 consists of 14 residues. DNA of the CDR3: TGTGCCATCAGTGAAGAGGGGGACAAAAACATTCAGTACTTC. This translates into CAISEEGDKNIQYF.

V usage is TRBV21-1 and J usage is TRBJ2-3; TRBD1 is the table's D call and was not checked against the DNA. TRBV21-1 has pseudogene status. The CDR3 length is 18 residues. The CDR3 sequence: CASSLRGDGDGGTDTQYF. In DNA, the CDR3 is TGTGCCAGCAGCCTCAGGGGCGACGGGGATGGGGGCACAGATACGCAGTATTTT.

This clonotype was seen a few times. V usage is TRBV12-3 or TRBV12-4 and J usage is TRBJ2-5; D remains unclear. Trimming removed 3 bases from V and 1 base from J, with 6 bases in between. This CDR3 is built from 13 residues. The CDR3 DNA reads TGTGCCAGCAGTTTCCAGACCCAAGAGACCCAGTACTTC. Protein sequence: CASSFQTQETQYF.

There are a few counts of this clonotype. The chain combines TRBV5-6 with TRBJ2-3; D may be TRBD2 (6 bases). The germline V and J ends were trimmed by 1 base and 1 base, with 19 bases remaining between them. The CDR3 runs to 18 residues. Germline CDR1 is SGHDT and CDR2 is YYEEEE. The CDR3 loop is CASSLIADPTFRTDTQYF. In DNA form, the CDR3 reads TGTGCCAGCAGCTTGATAGCGGACCCGACCTTCCGCACAGATACGCAGTATTTT.

This clonotype was picked up one time. The genes are TRBV6-5 and TRBJ2-7; maybe TRBD1 (5 bases). The length of the CDR3 is 14 residues. CDR1 is MNHEY and CDR2 is SVGAGI in the germline V gene. With 6 bases removed from V and 6 bases from J, the gap between germline ends came to 18 bases. The CDR3 reads CASSLTLGPSEQYF. For the CDR3, the DNA is TGTGCCAGCAGCCTGACTCTGGGGCCAAGCGAGCAGTACTTC.

The sample holds a few counts of this clonotype. The chain carries TRBV9 and TRBJ2-5; D is unresolved. CDR3 size: 16 residues. V shed 4 bases and J shed 1 base, with 17 bases lying between them. The germline V gene encodes CDR1 SGDLS and CDR2 YYNGEE. CDR3 DNA: TGTGCCAGCAGCTCCGGGCCTTCAAATACCCAAGAGACCCAGTACTTC. It yields the protein CASSSGPSNTQETQYF.

The sample holds a few counts of this clonotype. V usage is TRBV4-1 and J usage is TRBJ2-1; TRBD2 agrees at 12 bases. This CDR3 has 18 amino acids. The ends lost 0 bases at V and 4 bases at J; junction bases unmatched: 7. Germline V gene sequence: CDR1 MGHRA, CDR2 YSYEKL. CDR3 bases: TGCGCCAGCAGCCAAGATATGGCTAGCGGGGGGGTGTACAATGAGCAGTTCTTC. Encoded protein: CASSQDMASGGVYNEQFF.

The chain combines TRBV5-1 with TRBJ2-5; no firm D call. The CDR3 is 14 amino acids. CDR1 SGHRS and CDR2 YFSETQ come from the germline V gene. V dropped 1 base and J dropped 4 bases, with 11 bases sitting between them. The CDR3 DNA sequence: TGCGCCAGCAGCTTGATAGGTGATGGAGAGACCCAGTACTTC. It translates to CASSLIGDGETQYF.

The rearrangement links TRBV5-1 to TRBJ2-1, with 10 positions matching TRBD2. Losses at the gene ends were 2 bases for V and 6 bases for J; bases not matched to a gene: 5. This CDR3 contains 15 residues. Germline V gene lookup returns CDR1 SGHRS and CDR2 YFSETQ. The CDR3 DNA reads as TGCGCCAGCAGCTTACTAGCGGGGTCCCGCAATGAGCAGTTCTTC. It codes for CASSLLAGSRNEQFF. Drawing the rest from reference TRBV5-1 and TRBJ2-1, the complete variable domain is KAGVTQTPRYLIKTRGQQVTLSCSPISGHRSVSWYQQTPGQGLQFLFEYFSETQRNKGNFPGRFSGRQFSNSRSEMNVSTLELGDSALYLCASSLLAGSRNEQFFGPGTRLTVL.

This clonotype was seen a few times. This chain links TRBV28 with TRBJ1-5, with 7 bases identical to TRBD1. CDR1 is MDHEN and CDR2 is SYDVKM in the germline V gene. CDR3 length: 14 amino acids. The V segment lost 9 bases and the J segment 4 bases; nucleotides outside the gene matches: 9. The CDR3 DNA sequence: TGTGCCAGTTCCCCGGCGGACAGGAATCAGCCCCAGCATTTT. Amino acid sequence: CASSPADRNQPQHF.

The chain couples TRBV7-3 to TRBJ2-1; TRBD1 matches 8 bases. This CDR3 region has 23 residues. In germline, CDR1 is SGHTA, CDR2 FQGTGA. J gave up 5 bases and V 5 bases, and 32 bases lay outside the gene matches. In nucleotides, the CDR3 is TGTGCCAGCAGCAAAGGGACAGGTCCGGTGGTAGGGGTTACGACTTTCAGACACAATGAGCAGTTCTTC. Translated, it gives CASSKGTGPVVGVTTFRHNEQFF. Complete variable domain (other parts from reference TRBV7-3 and TRBJ2-1): GAGVSQTPSNKVTEKGKYVELRCDPISGHTALYWYRQSLGQGPEFLIYFQGTGAADDSGLPNDRFFAVRPEGSVSTLKIQRTERGDSAVYLCASSKGTGPVVGVTTFRHNEQFFGPGTRLTVL.

This clonotype was detected only a few times. The chain employs TRBV20-1 and TRBJ2-7; D may correspond to TRBD1 or TRBD2 (5 bases each). CDR3 size: 13 residues. The ends were cut back, 6 bases at V and 0 bases at J, with 12 bases in the middle. CDR1 is DFQATT, CDR2 SNEGSKA, per germline (reference sequence). Here the CDR3 DNA reads TGCAGTGCCGGAAGGGACGCCTCCTACGAGCAGTACTTC. Protein product: CSAGRDASYEQYF.

The chain couples TRBV6-5 to TRBJ1-5; D is unresolved. V was clipped by 0 bases and J by 7 bases, with 7 bases between them. The CDR3 length is 13 residues. Germline CDR1 MNHEY, CDR2 SVGAGI. The CDR3 loop is CASSYSNGQPQHF. CDR3 DNA: TGTGCCAGCAGTTACTCGAATGGACAGCCCCAGCATTTT.